This T cell receptor (beta chain) was sequenced during a study of T cell changes during pregnancy in multiple sclerosis. The germline V and J ends were trimmed by 8 bases and 10 bases, with 15 bases remaining between them. Germline V lookup: CDR1 SNHLY, CDR2 FYNNEI. This CDR3 has 13 amino acids. This table comes from immunoSEQ multiplex PCR, and its TCRdb copy is limited to in-frame clones, with some not included. Of 70,000 to 80,000 clones listed, 92% are singletons. Material: peripheral blood, obtained after pregnancy. The source of this sequence is a female donor in good health, enrolled as a control in a pregnancy study. The genes are TRBV2 and TRBJ1-6; D unresolved. CDR3 DNA: TGTGCCAGCCGGCGGGGAGAAGGGTCACCCCTCCACTTT. Its protein is CASRRGEGSPLHF.